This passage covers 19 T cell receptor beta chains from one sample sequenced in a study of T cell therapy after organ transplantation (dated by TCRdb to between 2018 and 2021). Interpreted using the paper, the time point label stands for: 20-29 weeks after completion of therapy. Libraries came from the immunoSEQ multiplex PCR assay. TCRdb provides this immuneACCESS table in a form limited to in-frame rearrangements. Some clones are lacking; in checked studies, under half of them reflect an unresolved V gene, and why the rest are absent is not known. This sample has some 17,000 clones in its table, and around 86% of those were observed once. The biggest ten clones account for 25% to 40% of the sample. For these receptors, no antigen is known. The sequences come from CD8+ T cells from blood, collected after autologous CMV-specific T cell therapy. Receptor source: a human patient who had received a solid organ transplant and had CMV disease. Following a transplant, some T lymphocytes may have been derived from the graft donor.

In DNA, the CDR3 is TGTGCCAGCAGTGACTCGCAGGGGAGCACAGATACGCAGTATTTT. Its protein product is CASSDSQGSTDTQYF. The chain couples TRBV6-4 to TRBJ2-3, with D possibly being TRBD1 (6 bases). The CDR3 sequence is 15 residues long. V lost 0 bases to trimming and J lost 0 bases, with 7 bases between them. Germline V lookup: CDR1 MRHNA, CDR2 SNTAGT.

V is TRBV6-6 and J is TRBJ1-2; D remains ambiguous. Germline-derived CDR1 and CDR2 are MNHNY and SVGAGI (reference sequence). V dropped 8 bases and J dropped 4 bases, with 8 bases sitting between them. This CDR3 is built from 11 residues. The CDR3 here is CASGVGYGYTF. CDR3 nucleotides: TGTGCCAGCGGGGTAGGCTATGGCTACACCTTC.

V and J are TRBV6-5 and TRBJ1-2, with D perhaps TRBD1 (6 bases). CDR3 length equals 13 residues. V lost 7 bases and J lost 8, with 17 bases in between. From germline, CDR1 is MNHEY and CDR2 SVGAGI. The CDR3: CASTAGVSRGYTF. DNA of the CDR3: TGTGCCAGCACGGCAGGGGTATCTCGAGGCTACACCTTC.

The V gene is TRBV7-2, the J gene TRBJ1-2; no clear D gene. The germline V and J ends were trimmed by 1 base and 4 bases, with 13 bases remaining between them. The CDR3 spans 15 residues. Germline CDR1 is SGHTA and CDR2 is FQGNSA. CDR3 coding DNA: TGTGCCAGCAGCTTAGAGGCCAGAGGAACCTATGGCTACACCTTC. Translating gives CASSLEARGTYGYTF.

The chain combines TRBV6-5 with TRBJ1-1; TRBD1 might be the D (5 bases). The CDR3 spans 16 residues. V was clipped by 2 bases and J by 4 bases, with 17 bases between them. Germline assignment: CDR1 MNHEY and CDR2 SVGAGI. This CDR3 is CASSYLGLTGGTEAFF. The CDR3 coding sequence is TGTGCCAGCAGTTACCTCGGACTGACCGGGGGCACTGAAGCTTTCTTT.

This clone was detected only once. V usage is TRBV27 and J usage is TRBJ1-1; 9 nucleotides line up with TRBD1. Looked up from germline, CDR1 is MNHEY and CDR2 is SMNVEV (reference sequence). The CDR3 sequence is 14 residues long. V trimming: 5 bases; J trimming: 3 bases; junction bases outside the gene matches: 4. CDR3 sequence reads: CASSTWDRDTEAFF. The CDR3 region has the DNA TGTGCCAGCAGTACTTGGGACAGGGACACTGAAGCTTTCTTT.

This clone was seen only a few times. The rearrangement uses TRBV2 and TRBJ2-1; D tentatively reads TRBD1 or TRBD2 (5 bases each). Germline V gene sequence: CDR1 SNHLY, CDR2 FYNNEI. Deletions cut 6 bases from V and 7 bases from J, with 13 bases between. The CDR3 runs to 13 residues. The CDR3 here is CASRVIWGNEQFF. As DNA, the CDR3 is TGTGCCAGCAGAGTGATTTGGGGGAATGAGCAGTTCTTC. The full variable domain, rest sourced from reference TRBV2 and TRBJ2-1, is EPEVTQTPSHQVTQMGQEVILRCVPISNHLYFYWYRQILGQKVEFLVSFYNNEISEKSEIFDDQFSVERPDGSNFTLKIRSTKLEDSAMYFCASRVIWGNEQFFGPGTRLTVL.

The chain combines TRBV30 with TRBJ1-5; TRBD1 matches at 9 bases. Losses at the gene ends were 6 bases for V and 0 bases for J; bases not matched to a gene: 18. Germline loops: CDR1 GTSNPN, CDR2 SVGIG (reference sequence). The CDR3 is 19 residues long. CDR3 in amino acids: CACPERGTGLVYSNQPQHF. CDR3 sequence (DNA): TGTGCCTGCCCCGAAAGGGGGACAGGGTTAGTCTATAGCAATCAGCCCCAGCATTTT.

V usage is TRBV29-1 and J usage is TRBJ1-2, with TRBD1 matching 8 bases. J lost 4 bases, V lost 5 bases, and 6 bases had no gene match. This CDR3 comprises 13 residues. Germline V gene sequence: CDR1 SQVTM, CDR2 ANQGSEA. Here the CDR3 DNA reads TGCAGCGTTATGACAGGGGCGGGCTATGGCTACACCTTC. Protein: CSVMTGAGYGYTF.

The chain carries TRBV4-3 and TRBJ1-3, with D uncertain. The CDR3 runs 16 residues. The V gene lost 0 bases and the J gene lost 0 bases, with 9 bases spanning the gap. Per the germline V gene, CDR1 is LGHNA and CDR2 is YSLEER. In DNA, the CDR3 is TGCGCCAGCAGCCAAGACCTACAGAGCTCTGGAAACACCATATATTTT. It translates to CASSQDLQSSGNTIYF.

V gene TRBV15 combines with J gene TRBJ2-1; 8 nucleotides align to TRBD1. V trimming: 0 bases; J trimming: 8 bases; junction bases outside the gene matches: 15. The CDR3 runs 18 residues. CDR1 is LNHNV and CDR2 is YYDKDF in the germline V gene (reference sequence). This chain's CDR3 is CATSRDLSGTGAGDEQFF. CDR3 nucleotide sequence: TGTGCCACCAGCAGAGATCTTTCCGGGACAGGCGCTGGGGATGAGCAGTTCTTC.

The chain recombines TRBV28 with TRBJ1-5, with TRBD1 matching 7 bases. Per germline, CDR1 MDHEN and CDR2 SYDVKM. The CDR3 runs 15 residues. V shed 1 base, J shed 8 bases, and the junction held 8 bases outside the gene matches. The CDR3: CASSLFGTAAEPQHF. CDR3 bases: TGTGCCAGCAGTTTATTTGGGACAGCCGCTGAGCCCCAGCATTTT.

The CDR3 nucleotides read TGTGCCAGTAGTACGACTAGCGGGGCCGGGGAGCTGTTTTTT. Its protein product is CASSTTSGAGELFF. This sequence joins TRBV19 and TRBJ2-2; 11 bases fit TRBD2. The CDR3 sequence is 14 residues long. V dropped 4 bases and J dropped 6; count of bases not matched to a gene: 1. Germline assignment: CDR1 LNHDA and CDR2 SQIVND (reference sequence).

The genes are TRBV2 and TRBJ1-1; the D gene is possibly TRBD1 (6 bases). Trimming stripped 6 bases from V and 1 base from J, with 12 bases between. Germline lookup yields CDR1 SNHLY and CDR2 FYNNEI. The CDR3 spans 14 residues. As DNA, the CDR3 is TGTGCCAGCAGGCCGGGACAACGGAACACTGAAGCTTTCTTT. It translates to CASRPGQRNTEAFF.

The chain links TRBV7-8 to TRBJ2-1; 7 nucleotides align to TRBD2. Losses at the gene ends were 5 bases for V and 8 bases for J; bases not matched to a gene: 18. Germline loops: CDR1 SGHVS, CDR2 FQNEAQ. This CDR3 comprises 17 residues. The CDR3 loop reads CASSPLSWREFLDEQFF. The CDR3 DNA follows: TGTGCCAGCAGCCCCCTTAGTTGGCGGGAGTTTCTCGATGAGCAGTTCTTC.

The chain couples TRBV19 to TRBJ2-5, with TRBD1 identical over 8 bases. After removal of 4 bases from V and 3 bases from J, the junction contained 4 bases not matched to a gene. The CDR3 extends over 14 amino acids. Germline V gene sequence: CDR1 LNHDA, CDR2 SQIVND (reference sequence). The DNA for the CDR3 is TGTGCCAGTAGTACCCAGACAGGGGAAGAGACCCAGTACTTC. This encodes CASSTQTGEETQYF.

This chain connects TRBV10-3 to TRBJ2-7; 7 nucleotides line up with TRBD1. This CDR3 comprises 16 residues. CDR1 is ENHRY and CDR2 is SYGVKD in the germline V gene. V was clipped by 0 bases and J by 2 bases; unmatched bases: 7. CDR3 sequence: CAISESSGQRTYEQYF. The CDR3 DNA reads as TGTGCCATCAGTGAGTCTTCGGGACAGAGAACCTACGAGCAGTACTTC.

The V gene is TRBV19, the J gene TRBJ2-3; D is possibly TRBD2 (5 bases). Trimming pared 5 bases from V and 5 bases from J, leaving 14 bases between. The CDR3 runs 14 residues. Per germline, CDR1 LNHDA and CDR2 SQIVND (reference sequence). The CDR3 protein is CASSEIARGDTQYF. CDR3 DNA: TGTGCCAGTAGTGAAATAGCGCGTGGAGATACGCAGTATTTT.

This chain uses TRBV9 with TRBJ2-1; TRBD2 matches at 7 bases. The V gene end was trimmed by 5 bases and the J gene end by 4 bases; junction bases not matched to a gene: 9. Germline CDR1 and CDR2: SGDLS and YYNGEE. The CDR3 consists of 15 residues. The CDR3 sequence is CASRPPGGGYNEQFF. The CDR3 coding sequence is TGTGCCAGCAGGCCACCTGGCGGGGGTTACAATGAGCAGTTCTTC.